This TCR beta chain was recorded in a study of neoadjuvant nivolumab and ipilimumab in lung cancer. The study, taken as a whole, reports: TCR clonality did not significantly correlate with pathologic tumor regression. Only two of four nivolumab-treated tumors gained richness and clonality by surgery. Blood richness before therapy tracked richness in tumors resected after neoadjuvant therapy.

As concerns this clone: The target antigen is unknown.

Trimming removed 1 base from V and 4 bases from J; junction bases left unmatched: 9. From germline, CDR1 is MDHEN and CDR2 SYDVKM. CDR3 length: 17 amino acids. Repertoires were generated with immunoSEQ multiplex PCR, while TCRdb's copy carries only in-frame clones and drops some. The sample shows fewer than 15,000 clones, almost 96% of them seen only once. The clonotype originates from an adult with non-small cell lung cancer. The V and J genes are TRBV28 and TRBJ2-7; 11 positions match TRBD1. The material sequenced was peripheral blood, taken after neoadjuvant nivolumab, alone or with ipilimumab, at or shortly before surgery. The CDR3 DNA follows: TGTGCCAGCAGTTTATTGGGACAGGGGGTTTTCGGATACGAGCAGTACTTC. Translation gives CASSLLGQGVFGYEQYF.